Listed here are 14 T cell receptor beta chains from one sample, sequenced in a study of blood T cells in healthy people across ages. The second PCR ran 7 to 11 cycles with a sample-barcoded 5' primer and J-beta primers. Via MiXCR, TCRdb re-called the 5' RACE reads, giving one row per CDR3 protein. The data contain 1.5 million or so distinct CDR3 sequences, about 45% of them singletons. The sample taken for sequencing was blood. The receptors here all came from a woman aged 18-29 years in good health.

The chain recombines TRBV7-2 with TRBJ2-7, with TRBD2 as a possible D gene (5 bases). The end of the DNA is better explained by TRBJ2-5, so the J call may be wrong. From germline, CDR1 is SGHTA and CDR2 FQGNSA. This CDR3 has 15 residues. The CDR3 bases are TGTGCCAGCAGCTTAGATAGCGCCTCGGGGGAGACCCAGTACTTC. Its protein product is CASSLDSASGETQYF.

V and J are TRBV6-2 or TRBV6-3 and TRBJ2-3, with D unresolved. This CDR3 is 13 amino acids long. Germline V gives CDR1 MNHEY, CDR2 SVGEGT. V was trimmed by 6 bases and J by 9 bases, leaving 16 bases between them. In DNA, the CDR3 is TGTGCCAGCAGCCCTTCTGTCCACTTCACGCAGTATTTT. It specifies CASSPSVHFTQYF.

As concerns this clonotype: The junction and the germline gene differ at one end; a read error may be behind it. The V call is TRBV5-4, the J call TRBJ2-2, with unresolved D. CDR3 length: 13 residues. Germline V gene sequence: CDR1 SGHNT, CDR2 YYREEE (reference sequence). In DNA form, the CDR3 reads TGTGCCAGCTCGTATCCGAATACCGGGGAGCTGTTTTTT. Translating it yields CASSYPNTGELFF.

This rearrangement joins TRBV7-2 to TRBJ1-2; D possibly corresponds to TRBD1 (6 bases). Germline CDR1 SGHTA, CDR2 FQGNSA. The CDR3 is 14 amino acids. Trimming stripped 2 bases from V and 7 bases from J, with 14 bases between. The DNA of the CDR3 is TGTGCCAGCAGCTTACAGCAGGGGTTCAGTGGCTACACCTTC. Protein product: CASSLQQGFSGYTF.

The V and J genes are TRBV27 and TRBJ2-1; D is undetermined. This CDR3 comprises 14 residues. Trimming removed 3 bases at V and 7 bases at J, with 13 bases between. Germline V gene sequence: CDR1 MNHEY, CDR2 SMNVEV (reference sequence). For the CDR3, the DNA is TGTGCCAGCAGTTTGAGTTTCGGGTTTAATGAGCAGTTCTTC. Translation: CASSLSFGFNEQFF.

This CDR3 reads CANLSGVDGDTQYF. Written as DNA, the CDR3 is TGTGCCAACCTTAGCGGGGTGGATGGAGATACGCAGTATTTT. The chain carries TRBV10-3 and TRBJ2-3, with 8 nucleotides matching TRBD2. The ends lost 10 bases at V and 5 bases at J; junction bases unmatched: 11. The CDR3 runs 14 residues. Germline V gene data show CDR1 as ENHRY and CDR2 as SYGVKD.

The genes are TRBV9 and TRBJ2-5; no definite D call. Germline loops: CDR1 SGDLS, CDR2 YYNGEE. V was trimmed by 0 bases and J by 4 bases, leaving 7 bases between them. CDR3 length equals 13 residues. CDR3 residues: CASSVVNGETQYF. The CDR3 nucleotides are TGTGCCAGCAGCGTAGTTAACGGAGAGACCCAGTACTTC.

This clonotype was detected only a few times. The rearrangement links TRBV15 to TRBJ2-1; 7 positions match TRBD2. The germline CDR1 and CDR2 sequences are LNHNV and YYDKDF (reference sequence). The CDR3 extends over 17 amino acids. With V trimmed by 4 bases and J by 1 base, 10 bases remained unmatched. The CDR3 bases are TGTGCCACCAGCAAATTATCTACTAGCGTATCCTACAATGAGCAGTTCTTC. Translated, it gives CATSKLSTSVSYNEQFF.

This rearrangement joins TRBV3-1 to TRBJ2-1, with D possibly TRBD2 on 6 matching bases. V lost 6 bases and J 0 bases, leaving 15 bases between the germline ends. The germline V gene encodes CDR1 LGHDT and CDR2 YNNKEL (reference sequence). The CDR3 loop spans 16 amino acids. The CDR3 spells CASSVSGVLSYNEQFF. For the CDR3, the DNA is TGTGCCAGCAGTGTTTCGGGGGTCCTCTCCTACAATGAGCAGTTCTTC.

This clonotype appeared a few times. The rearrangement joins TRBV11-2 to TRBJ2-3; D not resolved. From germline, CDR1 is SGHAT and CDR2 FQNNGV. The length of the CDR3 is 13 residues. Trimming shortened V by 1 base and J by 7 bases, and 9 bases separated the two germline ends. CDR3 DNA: TGTGCCAGCAGCTTAGGGGCTGTTAATACGCAGTATTTT. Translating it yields CASSLGAVNTQYF. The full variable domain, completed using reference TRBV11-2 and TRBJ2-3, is EAGVAQSPRYKIIEKRQSVAFWCNPISGHATLYWYQQILGQGPKLLIQFQNNGVVDDSQLPKDRFSAERLKGVDSTLKIQPAKLEDSAVYLCASSLGAVNTQYFGPGTRLTVL.

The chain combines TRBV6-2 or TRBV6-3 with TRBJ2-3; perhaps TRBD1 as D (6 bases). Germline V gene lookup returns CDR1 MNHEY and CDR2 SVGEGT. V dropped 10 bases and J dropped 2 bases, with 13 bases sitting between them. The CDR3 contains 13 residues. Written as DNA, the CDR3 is TGTGCCATCAAGGGGGAAGCCACAGATACGCAGTATTTT. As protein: CAIKGEATDTQYF.

This CDR3 reads CASSSYVGVATEAFF. The CDR3 region has the DNA TGTGCCAGCAGTTCATACGTAGGGGTAGCCACTGAAGCTTTCTTT. The V call is TRBV27, the J call TRBJ1-1, with D possibly being TRBD1 (5 bases). Trimming pared 4 bases from V and 4 bases from J, leaving 16 bases between. CDR3 length equals 15 residues. Per the germline V gene, CDR1 is MNHEY and CDR2 is SMNVEV (reference sequence).

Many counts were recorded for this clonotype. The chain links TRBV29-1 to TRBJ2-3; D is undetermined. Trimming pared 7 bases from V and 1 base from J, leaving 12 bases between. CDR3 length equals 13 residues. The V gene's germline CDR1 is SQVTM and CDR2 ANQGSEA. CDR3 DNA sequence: TGCAGCGCAAGGAGAGTGGGCACAGATACGCAGTATTTT. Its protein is CSARRVGTDTQYF.

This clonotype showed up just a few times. CDR3 protein: CASSLDGGLPFF. The DNA of the CDR3 is TGTGCCAGCAGCTTAGACGGGGGCCTGCCGTTCTTC. J is TRBJ2-1 and V is TRBV7-2; perhaps D is TRBD1 or TRBD2 (6 bases each). CDR1 and CDR2 (germline): SGHTA, FQGNSA. There are 12 residues in the CDR3. V lost 1 base and J 15 bases, leaving 13 bases between the germline ends.